This TCR beta chain stems from a study of blood T cell repertoires in COVID-19. Study-wide context: Some COVID-19 samples were acute and others convalescent; all came from the United States, Italy and Spain.

Trimming cost V 3 bases and J 1 base, with 9 bases left between them. Germline V gene lookup returns CDR1 SGHTA and CDR2 FQGNSA. The CDR3 consists of 14 residues. This clone qualifies as medium-sized. As handled by the study authors: It was from reference gene primer amplification that nucleated cell counts were estimated. The method was immunoSEQ multiplex PCR; TCRdb's version includes in-frame clones alone and lacks a portion of them. That table is the source of V, J and clone size, and D and trimming were worked out from the DNA. The repertoire holds about 210,000 clones, with around 83% as singletons.

This TCR was sampled from a man aged 45-65 years with active or convalescent COVID-19. The chain recombines TRBV7-2 with TRBJ1-1; possibly TRBD1 for D (6 bases). Sequenced: peripheral blood. The CDR3 spells CASSFGRGNTEAFF. The DNA for the CDR3 is TGTGCCAGCAGCTTTGGCAGGGGGAACACTGAAGCTTTCTTT.